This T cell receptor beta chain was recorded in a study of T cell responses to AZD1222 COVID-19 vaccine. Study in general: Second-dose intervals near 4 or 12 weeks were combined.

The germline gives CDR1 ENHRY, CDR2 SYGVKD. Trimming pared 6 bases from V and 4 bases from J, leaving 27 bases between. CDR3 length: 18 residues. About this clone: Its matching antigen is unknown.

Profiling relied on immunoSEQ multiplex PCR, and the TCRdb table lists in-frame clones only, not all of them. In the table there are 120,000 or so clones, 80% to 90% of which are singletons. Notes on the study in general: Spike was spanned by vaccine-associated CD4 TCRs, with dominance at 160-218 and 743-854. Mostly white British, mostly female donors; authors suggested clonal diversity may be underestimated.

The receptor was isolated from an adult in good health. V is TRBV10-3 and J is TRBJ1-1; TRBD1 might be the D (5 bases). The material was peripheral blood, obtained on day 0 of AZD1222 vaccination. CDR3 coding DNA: TGTGCCATCAGCGCAAGTGGGGGGGTTCTTGGGGAAGGCACTGAAGCTTTCTTT. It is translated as CAISASGGVLGEGTEAFF.